The text below deals with one T cell receptor beta chain. CDR1 and CDR2 (germline): SGHVS, FQNEAQ. With 4 bases clipped from V and 4 bases from J, the junction kept 4 bases outside the gene matches. CDR3 size: 16 residues. Method: immunoSEQ multiplex PCR; TCRdb's copy keeps in-frame clones and lacks some. This table has roughly 120,000 clones, 85% appearing once. The sample originates from a study of blood T cell repertoires in COVID-19. Study-level background: T cells, B-cell-depleted T cells, or PBMCs provided the cDNA or gDNA that served as material.

The chain uses TRBV7-8 and TRBJ2-1; 13 nucleotides align to TRBD2. The specimen sequenced was peripheral blood. This clonotype originated in a man in his forties or fifties with acute or convalescent COVID-19. The DNA of the CDR3 is TGTGCCAGCAGCTCACTAGCGGGGGGGATATACAATGAGCAGTTCTTC. It is translated as CASSSLAGGIYNEQFF.